This paragraph reports one TCR beta chain. The V end was cut by 3 bases, the J end by 12 bases, with 12 bases between. The CDR3 is made up of 11 amino acids. Germline assignment: CDR1 SQVTM and CDR2 ANQGSEA. This sample stems from a study of blood T cell repertoires in COVID-19. Study details: Sites across the United States, Italy and Spain contributed samples from acute and convalescent COVID-19. T cells, B-cell-depleted T cells, or PBMCs provided the cDNA or gDNA that served as material.

Clones were sequenced by immunoSEQ multiplex PCR, and TCRdb holds only the in-frame ones, with some missing. Among nearly 200,000 clones, just under 85% were seen once, and the ten largest hold 5.1%. This sequence was found in a woman in her 70s with active or convalescent COVID-19. V usage is TRBV29-1 and J usage is TRBJ2-1; D might be TRBD2 (6 bases). Sequences were obtained from peripheral blood. CDR3 in amino acids: CSVDRLEGQFF. For the CDR3, the DNA is TGCAGCGTTGACAGGTTGGAGGGGCAGTTCTTC.